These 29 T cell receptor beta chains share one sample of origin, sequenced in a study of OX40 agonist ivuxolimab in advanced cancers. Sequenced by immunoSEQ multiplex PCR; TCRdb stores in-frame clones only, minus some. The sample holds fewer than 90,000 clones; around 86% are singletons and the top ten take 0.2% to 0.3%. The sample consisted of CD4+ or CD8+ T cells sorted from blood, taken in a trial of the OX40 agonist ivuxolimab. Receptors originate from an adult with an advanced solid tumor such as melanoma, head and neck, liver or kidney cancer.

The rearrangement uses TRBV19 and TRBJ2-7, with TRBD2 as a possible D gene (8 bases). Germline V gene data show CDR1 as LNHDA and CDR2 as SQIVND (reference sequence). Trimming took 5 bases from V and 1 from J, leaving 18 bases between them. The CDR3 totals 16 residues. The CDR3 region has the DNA TGTGCCAGTAGTGGACGGATAGCGGGACAGTCCTACGAGCAGTACTTC. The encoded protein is CASSGRIAGQSYEQYF.

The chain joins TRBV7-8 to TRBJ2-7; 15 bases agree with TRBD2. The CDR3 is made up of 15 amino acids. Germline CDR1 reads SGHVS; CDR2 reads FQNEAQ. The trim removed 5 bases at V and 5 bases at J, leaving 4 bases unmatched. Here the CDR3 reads CASSKGLAGGHEQYF. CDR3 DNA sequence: TGTGCCAGCAGCAAGGGACTAGCGGGAGGCCACGAGCAGTACTTC.

The CDR3 DNA reads TGTGCCAGCAGCGGCGGGACGATCGTGGGGGAGCTGTTTTTT. This encodes CASSGGTIVGELFF. The gene calls are TRBV9 and TRBJ2-2, with a weak D call TRBD2 (6 bases). V lost 3 bases, J lost 8 bases, and 14 bases lay in between. The CDR3 runs 14 residues. Germline-derived CDR1 and CDR2 are SGDLS and YYNGEE.

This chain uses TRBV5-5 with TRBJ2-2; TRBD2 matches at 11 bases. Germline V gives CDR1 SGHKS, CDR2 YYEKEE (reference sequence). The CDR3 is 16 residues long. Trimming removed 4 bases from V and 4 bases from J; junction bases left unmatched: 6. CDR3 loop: CASSTGGTSGTGELFF. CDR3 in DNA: TGTGCCAGCAGCACGGGGGGGACTAGCGGCACCGGGGAGCTGTTTTTT.

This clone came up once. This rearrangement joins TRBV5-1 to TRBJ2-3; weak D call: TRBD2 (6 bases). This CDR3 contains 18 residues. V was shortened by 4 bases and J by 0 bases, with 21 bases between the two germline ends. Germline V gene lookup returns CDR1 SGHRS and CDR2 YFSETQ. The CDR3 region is CASSRQIRDFASTDTQYF. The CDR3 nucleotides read TGCGCCAGCAGCCGGCAAATCAGGGACTTTGCTAGCACAGATACGCAGTATTTT.

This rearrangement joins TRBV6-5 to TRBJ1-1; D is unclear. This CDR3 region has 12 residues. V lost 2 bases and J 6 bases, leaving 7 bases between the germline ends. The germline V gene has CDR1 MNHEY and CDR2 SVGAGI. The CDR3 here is CASSYPPAEAFF. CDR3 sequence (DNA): TGTGCCAGCAGTTACCCCCCCGCTGAAGCTTTCTTT.

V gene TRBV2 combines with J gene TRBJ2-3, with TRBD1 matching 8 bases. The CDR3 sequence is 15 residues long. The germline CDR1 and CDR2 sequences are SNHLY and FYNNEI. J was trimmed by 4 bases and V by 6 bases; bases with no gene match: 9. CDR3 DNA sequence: TGTGCCAGCAGCCTTTCCGGGACAGGAGCAGATACGCAGTATTTT. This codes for CASSLSGTGADTQYF.

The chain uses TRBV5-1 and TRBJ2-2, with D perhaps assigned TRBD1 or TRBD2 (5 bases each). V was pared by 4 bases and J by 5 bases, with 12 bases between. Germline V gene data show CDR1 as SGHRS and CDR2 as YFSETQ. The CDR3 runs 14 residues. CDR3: CASSGIRETGELFF. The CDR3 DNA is TGCGCCAGCAGCGGTATCAGGGAGACCGGGGAGCTGTTTTTT.

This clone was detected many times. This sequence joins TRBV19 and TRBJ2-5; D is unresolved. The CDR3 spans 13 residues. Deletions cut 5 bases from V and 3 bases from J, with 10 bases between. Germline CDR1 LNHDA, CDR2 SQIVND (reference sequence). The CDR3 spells CASSSDPKETQYF. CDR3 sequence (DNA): TGTGCCAGTAGTTCGGACCCAAAAGAGACCCAGTACTTC.

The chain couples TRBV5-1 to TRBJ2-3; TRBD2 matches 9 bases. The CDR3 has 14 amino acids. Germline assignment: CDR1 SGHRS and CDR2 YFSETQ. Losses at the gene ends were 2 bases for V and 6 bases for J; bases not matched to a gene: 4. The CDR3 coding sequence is TGCGCCAGCAGCTTCGGACTAGCGACGGATACGCAGTATTTT. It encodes CASSFGLATDTQYF.

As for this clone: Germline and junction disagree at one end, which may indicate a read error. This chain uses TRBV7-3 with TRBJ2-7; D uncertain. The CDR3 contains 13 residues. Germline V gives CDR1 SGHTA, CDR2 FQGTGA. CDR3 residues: CASSLIRSSEQYF. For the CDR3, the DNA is TGTGCCAGCAGCTTAATTCGGTCCTCCGAGCAGTACTTC.

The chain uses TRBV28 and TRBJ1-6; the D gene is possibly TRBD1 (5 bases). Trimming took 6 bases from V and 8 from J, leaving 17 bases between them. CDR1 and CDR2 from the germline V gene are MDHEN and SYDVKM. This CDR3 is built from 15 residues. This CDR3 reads CASSPWQGGDSPLHF. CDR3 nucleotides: TGTGCCAGCAGCCCCTGGCAGGGCGGAGATTCACCCCTCCACTTT.

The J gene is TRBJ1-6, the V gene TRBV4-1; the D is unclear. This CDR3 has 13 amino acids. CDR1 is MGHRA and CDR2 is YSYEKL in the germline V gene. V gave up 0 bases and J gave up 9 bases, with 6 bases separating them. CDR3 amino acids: CASSQDWGSPLHF. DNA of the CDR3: TGCGCCAGCAGCCAAGACTGGGGTTCACCCCTCCACTTT.

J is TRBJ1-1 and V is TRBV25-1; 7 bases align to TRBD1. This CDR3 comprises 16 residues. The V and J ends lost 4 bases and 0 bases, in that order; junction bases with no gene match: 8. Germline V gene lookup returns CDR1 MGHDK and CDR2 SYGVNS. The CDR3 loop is CASSATGQFVNTEAFF. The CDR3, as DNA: TGTGCCAGCAGTGCAACGGGACAGTTCGTGAACACTGAAGCTTTCTTT.

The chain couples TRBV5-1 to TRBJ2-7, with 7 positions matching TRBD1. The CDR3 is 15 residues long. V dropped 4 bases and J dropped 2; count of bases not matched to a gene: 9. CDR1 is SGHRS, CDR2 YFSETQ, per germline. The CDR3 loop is CASSPQGELAYEQYF. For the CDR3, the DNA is TGCGCCAGCAGCCCCCAGGGGGAGCTAGCCTACGAGCAGTACTTC.

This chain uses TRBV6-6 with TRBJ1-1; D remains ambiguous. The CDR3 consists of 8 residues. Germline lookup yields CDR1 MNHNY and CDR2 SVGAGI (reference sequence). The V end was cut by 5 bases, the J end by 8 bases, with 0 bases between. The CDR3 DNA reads TGTGCCAGCAGTGAAGCTTTCTTT. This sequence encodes CASSEAFF.

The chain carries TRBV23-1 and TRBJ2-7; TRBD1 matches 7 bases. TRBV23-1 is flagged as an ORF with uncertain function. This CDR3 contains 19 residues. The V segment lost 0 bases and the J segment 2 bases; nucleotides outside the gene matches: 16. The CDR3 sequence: CASSQSSGLDRKKAYEQYF. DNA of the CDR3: TGCGCCAGCAGTCAATCATCGGGCCTGGACAGGAAAAAGGCCTACGAGCAGTACTTC.

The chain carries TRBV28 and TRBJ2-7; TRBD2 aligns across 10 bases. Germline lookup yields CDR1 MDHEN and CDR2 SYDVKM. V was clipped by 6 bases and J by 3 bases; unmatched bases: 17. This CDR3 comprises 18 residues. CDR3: CASRQMALFTSGNYEQYF. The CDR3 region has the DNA TGTGCCAGCAGACAAATGGCCCTCTTCACTAGCGGGAACTACGAGCAGTACTTC.

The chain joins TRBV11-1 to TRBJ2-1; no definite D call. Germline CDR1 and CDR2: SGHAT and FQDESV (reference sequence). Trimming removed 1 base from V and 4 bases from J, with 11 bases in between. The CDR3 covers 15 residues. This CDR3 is CASSLGAEPYNEQFF. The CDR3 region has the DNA TGTGCCAGCAGCTTAGGGGCAGAGCCATACAATGAGCAGTTCTTC.

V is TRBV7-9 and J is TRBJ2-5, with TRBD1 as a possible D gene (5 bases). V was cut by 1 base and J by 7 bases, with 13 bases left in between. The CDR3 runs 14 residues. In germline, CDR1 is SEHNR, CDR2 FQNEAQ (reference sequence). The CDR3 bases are TGTGCCAGCAGCTTAGGGGGCCTCGGTGTGACCCAGTACTTC. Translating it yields CASSLGGLGVTQYF.

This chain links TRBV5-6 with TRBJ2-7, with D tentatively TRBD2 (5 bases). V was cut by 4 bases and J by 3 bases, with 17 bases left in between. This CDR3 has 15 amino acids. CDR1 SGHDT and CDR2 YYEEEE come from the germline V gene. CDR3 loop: CASSLTGSENYEQYF. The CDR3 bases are TGTGCCAGCAGCCTCACGGGTAGCGAGAACTACGAGCAGTACTTC.

This chain's CDR3 is CASSLRLAGAADTQYF. The CDR3 nucleotides are TGTGCCAGCTCACTTCGACTAGCGGGAGCGGCAGATACGCAGTATTTT. The chain joins TRBV18 to TRBJ2-3, with 12 bases lining up with TRBD2. CDR3 size: 16 residues. From germline, CDR1 is KGHSH and CDR2 LQKENI. V lost 4 bases and J lost 4; bases outside the gene matches: 6.

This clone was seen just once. The CDR3 bases are TGCGCCAGCAGCCGGGGCGGACTAGCGGGAGGCACAGATACGCAGTATTTT. This gives the protein CASSRGGLAGGTDTQYF. The chain uses TRBV4-1 and TRBJ2-3, with TRBD2 matching over 13 bases. Germline lookup yields CDR1 MGHRA and CDR2 YSYEKL. This CDR3 is built from 17 residues. V shed 4 bases, J shed 1 base, and the junction held 5 bases outside the gene matches.

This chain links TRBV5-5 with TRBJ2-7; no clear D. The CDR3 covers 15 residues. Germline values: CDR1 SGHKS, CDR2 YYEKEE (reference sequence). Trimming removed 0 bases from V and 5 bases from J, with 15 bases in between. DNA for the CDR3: TGTGCCAGCAGCTTGGCGGCAGGAAAGAGAAACGAGCAGTACTTC. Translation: CASSLAAGKRNEQYF.

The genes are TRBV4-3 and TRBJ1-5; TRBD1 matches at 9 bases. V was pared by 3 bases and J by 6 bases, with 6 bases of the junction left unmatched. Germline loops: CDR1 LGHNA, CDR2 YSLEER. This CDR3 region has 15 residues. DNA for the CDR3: TGCGCCAGCAGCCATGGGACAGGGAAGGCTCAGCCCCAGCATTTT. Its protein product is CASSHGTGKAQPQHF.

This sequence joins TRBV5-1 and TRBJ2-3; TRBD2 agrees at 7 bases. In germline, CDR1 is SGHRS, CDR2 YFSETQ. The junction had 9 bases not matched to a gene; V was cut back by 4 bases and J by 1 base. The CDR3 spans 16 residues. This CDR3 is CASSGRRELGTDTQYF. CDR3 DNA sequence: TGCGCCAGCAGCGGCCGGCGGGAGTTGGGCACAGATACGCAGTATTTT.

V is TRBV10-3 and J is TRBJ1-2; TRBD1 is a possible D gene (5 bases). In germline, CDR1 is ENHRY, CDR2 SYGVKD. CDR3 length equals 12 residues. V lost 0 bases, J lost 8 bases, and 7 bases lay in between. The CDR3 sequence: CAISESTVGYTF. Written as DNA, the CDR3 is TGTGCCATCAGTGAGTCGACAGTAGGCTACACCTTC.

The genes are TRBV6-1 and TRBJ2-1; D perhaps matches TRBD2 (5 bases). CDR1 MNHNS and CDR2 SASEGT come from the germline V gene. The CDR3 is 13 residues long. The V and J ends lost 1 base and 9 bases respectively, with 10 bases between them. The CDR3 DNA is TGTGCCAGCAGTGAAGGAGGGTTGGGTGAGCAGTTCTTC. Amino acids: CASSEGGLGEQFF.

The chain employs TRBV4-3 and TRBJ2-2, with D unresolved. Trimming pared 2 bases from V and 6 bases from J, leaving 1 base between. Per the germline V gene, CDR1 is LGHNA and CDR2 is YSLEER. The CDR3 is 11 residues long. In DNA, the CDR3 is TGCGCCAGCAGCCAACCCGGGGAGCTGTTTTTT. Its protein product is CASSQPGELFF.